This entry lists 14 T cell receptor beta chains sequenced from one sample in a study of identical twins. TCRdb reprocessed the 5' RACE reads via MiXCR and lists one record per CDR3 protein. The sample lists under 900,000 distinct CDR3 sequences, 15% to 20% seen once, with about 12% in the top ten. The sample was also reused in another study, on T cells expressing NK-cell markers.

Sample: PBMCs. The receptor source for this set is a woman aged 18-30 years in good health.

The chain couples TRBV15 to TRBJ1-2, with a weak D call TRBD1 (5 bases). The CDR3 is made up of 14 amino acids. The germline CDR1 and CDR2 sequences are LNHNV and YYDKDF (reference sequence). V was trimmed by 0 bases and J by 8 bases, leaving 13 bases between them. DNA for the CDR3: TGTGCCACCAGCAGAGACAGGGCATCAGGGGGCTACACCTTC. Translated: CATSRDRASGGYTF. Full variable domain (missing parts from reference TRBV15 and TRBJ1-2): DAMVIQNPRYQVTQFGKPVTLSCSQTLNHNVMYWYQQKSSQAPKLLFHYYDKDFNNEADTPDNFQSRRPNTSFCFLDIRSPGLGDTAMYLCATSRDRASGGYTFGSGTRLTVV.

This clonotype was seen a handful of times. The chain links TRBV29-1 to TRBJ2-3; D call uncertain. The germline CDR1 and CDR2 sequences are SQVTM and ANQGSEA. CDR3 length: 12 residues. The V end lost 5 bases, the J end lost 0 bases, and 6 bases lay between the germline ends. In DNA form, the CDR3 reads TGCAGCGTTCGGTTCAGCACAGATACGCAGTATTTT. Its translation: CSVRFSTDTQYF.

There are a few counts of this clonotype. V is TRBV12-3 or TRBV12-4 and J is TRBJ2-7; D gene unclear. The CDR3 has 16 amino acids. The V and J ends lost 3 bases and 1 base respectively, with 16 bases between them. The CDR3 coding sequence is TGTGCCAGCAGTTTCAGTTGGAGCCAGCATTCCTACGAGCAGTACTTC. Its protein is CASSFSWSQHSYEQYF.

The V gene is TRBV5-1, the J gene TRBJ2-5; a weak D match, TRBD1 (5 bases). V lost 0 bases, J lost 5 bases, and 11 bases lay in between. Per the germline V gene, CDR1 is SGHRS and CDR2 is YFSETQ. The CDR3 runs 14 residues. In DNA, the CDR3 is TGCGCCAGCAGCTTGGGACTTTCAGGGGAGACCCAGTACTTC. Amino acid sequence: CASSLGLSGETQYF.

This clonotype was seen at least ten times. The chain carries TRBV12-3 or TRBV12-4 and TRBJ2-5; D unclear. Trimming stripped 8 bases from V and 4 bases from J, with 11 bases between. The CDR3 has 12 residues. The CDR3 is CASGGDAETQYF. CDR3 bases: TGTGCCAGCGGTGGAGATGCAGAGACCCAGTACTTC.

V usage is TRBV5-1 and J usage is TRBJ2-5; D is tentatively TRBD1 or TRBD2 (5 bases each). The germline V and J ends were trimmed by 4 bases and 1 base, with 17 bases remaining between them. Germline V gives CDR1 SGHRS, CDR2 YFSETQ. There are 16 residues in the CDR3. As DNA, the CDR3 is TGCGCCAGCAGCGCCCTGTCCGGGACGAGCCAAGAGACCCAGTACTTC. It translates to CASSALSGTSQETQYF.

This clonotype was seen many times. The chain carries TRBV29-1 and TRBJ2-6; possibly TRBD2 for D (5 bases). Germline CDR1 SQVTM, CDR2 ANQGSEA. Trimming removed 4 bases from V and 3 bases from J, with 13 bases in between. CDR3 length: 15 amino acids. CDR3 DNA sequence: TGCAGCGTTGCTGTCGGGGAACATGGGGCCAACGTCCTGACTTTC. Protein product: CSVAVGEHGANVLTF.

This clonotype was picked up a small number of times. V gene TRBV4-2 combines with J gene TRBJ2-5; 9 nucleotides line up with TRBD1. Germline lookup yields CDR1 LGHNA and CDR2 YNFKEQ. V was pared by 0 bases and J by 4 bases, with 9 bases of the junction left unmatched. CDR3 length: 17 amino acids. CDR3 sequence reads: CASSQEPDRGGPETQYF. The CDR3 bases are TGTGCCAGCAGCCAAGAACCCGACAGGGGGGGTCCAGAGACCCAGTACTTC.

This clonotype was picked up a small number of times. The chain recombines TRBV7-2 with TRBJ2-3, with D tentatively TRBD2 (6 bases). CDR1 and CDR2 from the germline V gene are SGHTA and FQGNSA. The CDR3 runs to 16 residues. Trimming left V 0 bases short and J 8 bases short, with 18 bases between. CDR3 amino acids: CASSLASRPGRGTQYF. The CDR3, as DNA: TGTGCCAGCAGCTTAGCTTCCAGGCCCGGGCGGGGTACGCAGTATTTT. Supplemented by reference TRBV7-2 and TRBJ2-3, the full variable domain reads GAGVSQSPSNKVTEKGKDVELRCDPISGHTALYWYRQSLGQGLEFLIYFQGNSAPDKSGLPSDRFSAERTGGSVSTLTIQRTQQEDSAVYLCASSLASRPGRGTQYFGPGTRLTVL.

The chain links TRBV7-9 to TRBJ2-7; the D gene is possibly TRBD1 (5 bases). Per germline, CDR1 SEHNR and CDR2 FQNEAQ (reference sequence). The CDR3 runs 12 residues. The ends were cut back, 5 bases at V and 7 bases at J, with 12 bases in the middle. CDR3 sequence reads: CASSPRQSEQYF. CDR3 nucleotide sequence: TGTGCCAGCAGCCCGCGACAGTCTGAGCAGTACTTC. Using reference TRBV7-9 and TRBJ2-7 for the parts outside the CDR3, the full variable domain is DTGVSQNPRHKITKRGQNVTFRCDPISEHNRLYWYRQTLGQGPEFLTYFQNEAQLEKSRLLSDRFSAERPKGSFSTLEIQRTEQGDSAMYLCASSPRQSEQYFGPGTRLTVT.

This clonotype has a handful of counts. The rearrangement links TRBV7-6 to TRBJ1-2; D may be TRBD1 (5 bases). The CDR3 spans 14 residues. Germline V gene lookup returns CDR1 SGHVS and CDR2 FNYEAQ. V lost 4 bases and J lost 8, with 17 bases in between. The CDR3 DNA reads TGTGCCAGCAGCTCCGGGACTCGGGCCGGAGGCTACACCTTC. This codes for CASSSGTRAGGYTF.

This clonotype showed up just a few times. The genes are TRBV20-1 and TRBJ2-5; D possibly matches TRBD1 or TRBD2 (6 bases each). Per the germline V gene, CDR1 is DFQATT and CDR2 is SNEGSKA (reference sequence). V was shortened by 0 bases and J by 4 bases, with 15 bases between the two germline ends. The CDR3 has 15 amino acids. CDR3: CSARDGGGKRETQYF. CDR3 bases: TGCAGTGCTAGAGACGGGGGCGGGAAACGAGAGACCCAGTACTTC.

This sequence joins TRBV5-1 and TRBJ2-1, with D possibly being TRBD2 (5 bases). V lost 3 bases and J lost 2, with 15 bases in between. The CDR3 is 16 residues long. Germline CDR1 and CDR2: SGHRS and YFSETQ. Here the CDR3 reads CASSWTSRVTYNEQFF. CDR3 nucleotide sequence: TGCGCCAGCAGCTGGACTTCCCGCGTAACCTACAATGAGCAGTTCTTC. The whole variable domain, remainder taken from reference TRBV5-1 and TRBJ2-1, is KAGVTQTPRYLIKTRGQQVTLSCSPISGHRSVSWYQQTPGQGLQFLFEYFSETQRNKGNFPGRFSGRQFSNSRSEMNVSTLELGDSALYLCASSWTSRVTYNEQFFGPGTRLTVL.

The chain recombines TRBV9 with TRBJ2-3, with 7 bases aligning to TRBD2. Germline assignment: CDR1 SGDLS and CDR2 YYNGEE. V shed 4 bases and J 8 bases; nucleotides not matched to a gene: 4. This CDR3 contains 12 residues. The CDR3 is CASSFIAGTQYF. CDR3 sequence (DNA): TGTGCCAGCAGCTTCATAGCGGGTACGCAGTATTTT.